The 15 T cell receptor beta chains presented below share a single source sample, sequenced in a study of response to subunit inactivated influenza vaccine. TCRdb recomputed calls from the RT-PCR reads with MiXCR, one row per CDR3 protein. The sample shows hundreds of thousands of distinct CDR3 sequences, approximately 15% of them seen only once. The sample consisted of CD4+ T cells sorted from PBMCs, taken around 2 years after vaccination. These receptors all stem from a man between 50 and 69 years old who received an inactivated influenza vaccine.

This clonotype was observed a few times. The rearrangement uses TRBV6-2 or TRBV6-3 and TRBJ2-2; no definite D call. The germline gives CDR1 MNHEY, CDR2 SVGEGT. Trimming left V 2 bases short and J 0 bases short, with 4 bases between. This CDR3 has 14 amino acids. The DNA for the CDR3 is TGTGCCAGCAGTTACGGCCCGAACACCGGGGAGCTGTTTTTT. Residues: CASSYGPNTGELFF.

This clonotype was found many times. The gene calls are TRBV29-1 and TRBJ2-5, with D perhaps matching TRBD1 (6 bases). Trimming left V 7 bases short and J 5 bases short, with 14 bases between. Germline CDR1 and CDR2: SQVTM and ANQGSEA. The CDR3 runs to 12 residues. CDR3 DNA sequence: TGCAGCGGTGACAGGAGAGGGGAGACCCAGTACTTC. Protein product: CSGDRRGETQYF. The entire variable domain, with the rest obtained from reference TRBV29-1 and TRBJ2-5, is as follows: SAVISQKPSRDICQRGTSLTIQCQVDSQVTMMFWYRQQPGQSLTLIATANQGSEATYESGFVIDKFPISRPNLTFSTLTVSNMSPEDSSIYLCSGDRRGETQYFGPGTRLLVL.

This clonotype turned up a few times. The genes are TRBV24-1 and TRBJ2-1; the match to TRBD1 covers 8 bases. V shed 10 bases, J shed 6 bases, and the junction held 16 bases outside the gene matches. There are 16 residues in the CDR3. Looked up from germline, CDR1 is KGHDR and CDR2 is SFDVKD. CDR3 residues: CATRSAPGQAANEQFF. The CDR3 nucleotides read TGTGCCACACGGAGCGCCCCGGGACAGGCAGCCAATGAGCAGTTCTTC.

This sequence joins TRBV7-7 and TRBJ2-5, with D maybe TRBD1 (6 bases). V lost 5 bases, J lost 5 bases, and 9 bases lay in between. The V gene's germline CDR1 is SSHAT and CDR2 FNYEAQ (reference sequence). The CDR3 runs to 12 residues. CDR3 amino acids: CASSTQGETQYF. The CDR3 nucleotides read TGTGCCAGCAGCACTCAGGGGGAGACCCAGTACTTC.

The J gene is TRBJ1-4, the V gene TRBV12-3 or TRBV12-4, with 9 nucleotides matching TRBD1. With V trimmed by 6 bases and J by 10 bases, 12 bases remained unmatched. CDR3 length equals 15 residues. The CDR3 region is CASSGTTGGAAKLFF. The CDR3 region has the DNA TGTGCCAGCAGCGGGACGACAGGGGGAGCAGCAAAACTGTTTTTT.

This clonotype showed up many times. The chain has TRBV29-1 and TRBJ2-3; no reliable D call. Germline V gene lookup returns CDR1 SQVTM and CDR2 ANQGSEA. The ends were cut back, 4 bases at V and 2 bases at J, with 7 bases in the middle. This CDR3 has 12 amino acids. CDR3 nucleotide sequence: TGCAGCGTTGCGCAGTCCACAGATACGCAGTATTTT. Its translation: CSVAQSTDTQYF.

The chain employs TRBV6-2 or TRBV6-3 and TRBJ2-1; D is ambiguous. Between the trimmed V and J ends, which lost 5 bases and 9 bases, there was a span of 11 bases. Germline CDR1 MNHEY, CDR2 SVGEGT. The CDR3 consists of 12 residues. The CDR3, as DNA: TGTGCCAGCAGTCCCCAGAGAGGTGAGCAGTTCTTC. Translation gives CASSPQRGEQFF.

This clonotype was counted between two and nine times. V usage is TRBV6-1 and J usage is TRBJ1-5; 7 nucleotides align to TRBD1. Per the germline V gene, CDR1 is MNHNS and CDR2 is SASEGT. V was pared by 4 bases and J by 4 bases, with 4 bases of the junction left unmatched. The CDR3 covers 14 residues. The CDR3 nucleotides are TGTGCCAGCAGTGGGTTACAGGGGAATCAGCCCCAGCATTTT. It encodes CASSGLQGNQPQHF.

This chain's CDR3 is CASSLGETGGNEQFF. For the CDR3, the DNA is TGTGCCAGCAGCTTAGGTGAGACAGGGGGCAATGAGCAGTTCTTC. The chain has TRBV7-9 and TRBJ2-1, with 9 bases fitting TRBD1. CDR1 is SEHNR and CDR2 is FQNEAQ in the germline V gene (reference sequence). Unmatched junction bases numbered 4, after V lost 1 base and J lost 6 bases. The CDR3 runs 15 residues.

CDR3 loop: CSATALLRPQDTQYF. CDR3 nucleotide sequence: TGCAGTGCTACCGCTCTACTACGCCCGCAAGATACGCAGTATTTT. This chain uses TRBV20-1 with TRBJ2-3; no firm D call. V lost 4 bases, J lost 5 bases, and 19 bases lay in between. CDR3 size: 15 residues. The germline V gene encodes CDR1 DFQATT and CDR2 SNEGSKA (reference sequence).

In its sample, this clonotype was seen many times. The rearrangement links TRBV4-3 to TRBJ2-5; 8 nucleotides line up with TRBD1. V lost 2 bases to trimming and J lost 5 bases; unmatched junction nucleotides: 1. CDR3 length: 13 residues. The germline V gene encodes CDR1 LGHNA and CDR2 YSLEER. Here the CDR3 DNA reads TGCGCCAGCAGCCAATACAGGGGGGAGACCCAGTACTTC. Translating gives CASSQYRGETQYF.

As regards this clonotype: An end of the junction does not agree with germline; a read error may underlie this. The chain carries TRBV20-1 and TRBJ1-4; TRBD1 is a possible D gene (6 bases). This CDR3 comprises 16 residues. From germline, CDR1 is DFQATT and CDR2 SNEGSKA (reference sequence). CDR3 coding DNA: TGCAGTGCCAGAGGACAGACAGCTGGTACTAATGAAAAACTGTTTTTT. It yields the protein CSARGQTAGTNEKLFF.

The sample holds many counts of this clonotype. The CDR3 DNA reads as TGTGCCAGCAGCGTCGGGACTCTACAAGAGACCCAGTACTTC. This translates into CASSVGTLQETQYF. J is TRBJ2-5 and V is TRBV9, with D possibly being TRBD2 (6 bases). The germline V gene has CDR1 SGDLS and CDR2 YYNGEE. Trimming shortened V by 2 bases and J by 2 bases, and 10 bases separated the two germline ends. The CDR3 totals 14 residues. The full variable domain, with the rest looked up from reference TRBV9 and TRBJ2-5, is DSGVTQTPKHLITATGQRVTLRCSPRSGDLSVYWYQQSLDQGLQFLIQYYNGEERAKGNILERFSAQQFPDLHSELNLSSLELGDSALYFCASSVGTLQETQYFGPGTRLLVL.

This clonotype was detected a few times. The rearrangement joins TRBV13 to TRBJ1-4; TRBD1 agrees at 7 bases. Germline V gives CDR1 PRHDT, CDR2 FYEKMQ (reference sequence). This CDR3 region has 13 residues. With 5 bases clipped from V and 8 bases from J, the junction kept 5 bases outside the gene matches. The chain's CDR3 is CASSARGHEKLFF. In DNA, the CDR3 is TGTGCCAGCAGCGCAAGGGGGCACGAAAAACTGTTTTTT.

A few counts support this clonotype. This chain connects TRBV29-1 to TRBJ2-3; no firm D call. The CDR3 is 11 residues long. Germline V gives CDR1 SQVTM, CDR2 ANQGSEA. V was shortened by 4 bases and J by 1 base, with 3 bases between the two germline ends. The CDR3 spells CSVVGTDTQYF. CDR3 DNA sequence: TGCAGCGTTGTGGGCACAGATACGCAGTATTTT.